This passage covers 20 T cell receptor beta chains from one sample sequenced in a study of neurological immune-mediated disorders. Using its own MiXCR run on the 5' RACE reads, TCRdb lists one record per CDR3 protein. The table lists fewer than 30,000 distinct CDR3 sequences, about 21% of them singletons. The sample consisted of PBMCs. These receptor sequences come from a woman in her sixties in good health.

The sample holds many counts of this clonotype. The gene calls are TRBV6-6 and TRBJ2-7; 7 bases match TRBD1. J gave up 0 bases and V 2 bases, and 7 bases lay outside the gene matches. This CDR3 has 16 residues. The germline V gene encodes CDR1 MNHNY and CDR2 SVGAGI (reference sequence). CDR3 residues: CASSYGDSRSSYEQYF. The CDR3 bases are TGTGCCAGCAGTTACGGGGACAGCAGAAGCTCCTACGAGCAGTACTTC.

In its sample, this clonotype was seen a few times. The CDR3 sequence is CASTDRGRGPEAFF. The DNA of the CDR3 is TGTGCCAGTACCGACAGGGGGCGCGGGCCTGAAGCTTTCTTT. The V and J genes are TRBV19 and TRBJ1-1, with 10 bases fitting TRBD1. J gave up 6 bases and V 7 bases, and 8 bases lay outside the gene matches. Per the germline V gene, CDR1 is LNHDA and CDR2 is SQIVND (reference sequence). CDR3 length: 14 amino acids.

This clonotype was seen at least ten times. Here the CDR3 DNA reads TGTGCCAGCTCACCACCGACTAGCCTTTACAATGAGCAGTTCTTC. It encodes CASSPPTSLYNEQFF. V is TRBV18 and J is TRBJ2-1; 7 positions agree with TRBD2. The CDR3 consists of 15 residues. The J segment lost 4 bases and the V segment lost 0 bases, leaving 3 bases of the junction unmatched. Germline V gene lookup returns CDR1 KGHSH and CDR2 LQKENI.

This clonotype was recorded at least ten times. V usage is TRBV4-2 and J usage is TRBJ2-1; D call uncertain. V was pared by 0 bases and J by 7 bases, with 7 bases between. Germline V gene data show CDR1 as LGHNA and CDR2 as YNFKEQ. The CDR3 is made up of 13 amino acids. Here the CDR3 reads CASSQDPGNEQFF. CDR3 sequence (DNA): TGTGCCAGCAGCCAAGATCCCGGAAATGAGCAGTTCTTC.

There are many counts of this clonotype. The J gene is TRBJ2-7, the V gene TRBV9, with TRBD1 matching over 7 bases. CDR3 size: 15 residues. The junction had 5 bases not matched to a gene; V was cut back by 0 bases and J by 2 bases. Germline V gene data show CDR1 as SGDLS and CDR2 as YYNGEE. The CDR3 DNA reads TGTGCCAGCAGCGTAGACCCGCAGGGGGCCTACGAGCAGTACTTC. The encoded protein is CASSVDPQGAYEQYF.

Many counts were recorded for this clonotype. This may be a read error, as it is one base from a much larger clone. Lacking the conserved final phenylalanine or tryptophan, this CDR3 likely reflects a read error. V is TRBV5-1 and J is TRBJ1-2; perhaps TRBD1 as D (6 bases). Trimming took off 4 bases at V and 6 bases at J, with 25 bases between the two ends. This CDR3 has 17 amino acids. Germline assignment: CDR1 SGHRS and CDR2 YFSETQ. As DNA, the CDR3 is TGCGCCAGCAGCCTTACCGGGCCCCAGGGGAGACGCGATGGCTACACCCTC. Protein sequence: CASSLTGPQGRRDGYTL.

The chain couples TRBV10-2 to TRBJ2-1; TRBD2 matches at 7 bases. CDR1 is WSHSY, CDR2 SAAADI, per germline. The V gene end was trimmed by 0 bases and the J gene end by 8 bases; junction bases not matched to a gene: 7. The CDR3 extends over 15 amino acids. CDR3 protein: CASSESGGRSHEQFF. CDR3 nucleotide sequence: TGCGCCAGCAGTGAGTCGGGCGGGAGAAGCCATGAGCAGTTCTTC.

The sample holds many counts of this clonotype. J is TRBJ2-3 and V is TRBV29-1; no clear D gene. The CDR3 covers 14 residues. Germline lookup yields CDR1 SQVTM and CDR2 ANQGSEA. Trimming removed 0 bases at V and 0 bases at J, with 7 bases between. The DNA of the CDR3 is TGCAGCGTTGAAGATGTGGGAAGCACAGATACGCAGTATTTT. Protein: CSVEDVGSTDTQYF.

This clonotype was picked up many times. This chain connects TRBV5-5 to TRBJ1-3; D call uncertain. CDR3 length equals 18 residues. CDR1 is SGHKS and CDR2 is YYEKEE in the germline V gene (reference sequence). The V end was cut by 4 bases, the J end by 0 bases, with 20 bases between. The CDR3 DNA follows: TGTGCCAGCAGCGTGCTCCCTGTATCCCCTCTCTCTGGAAACACCATATATTTT. It yields the protein CASSVLPVSPLSGNTIYF.

In this sample, this clonotype turned up once. V usage is TRBV5-1 and J usage is TRBJ2-7; TRBD2 matches at 9 bases. This CDR3 has 16 residues. Germline loops: CDR1 SGHRS, CDR2 YFSETQ. V shed 0 bases and J 0 bases; nucleotides not matched to a gene: 4. CDR3 amino acids: CASSLVSGGNSYEQYF. The CDR3 coding sequence is TGCGCCAGCAGCTTGGTAAGCGGGGGGAACTCCTACGAGCAGTACTTC.

The table lists this clonotype with many counts. The chain joins TRBV10-3 to TRBJ2-7, with 8 positions matching TRBD1. Germline CDR1 and CDR2: ENHRY and SYGVKD. J was trimmed by 2 bases and V by 7 bases; bases with no gene match: 4. The CDR3 loop spans 13 amino acids. The CDR3 is CAITPTGAYEQYF. The CDR3, as DNA: TGTGCCATCACTCCGACAGGGGCCTACGAGCAGTACTTC.

This clonotype was counted many times. The gene calls are TRBV7-8 and TRBJ2-4; 8 bases line up with TRBD2. Germline lookup yields CDR1 SGHVS and CDR2 FQNEAQ. The CDR3 sequence is 15 residues long. The junction had 8 bases not matched to a gene; V was cut back by 4 bases and J by 6 bases. The CDR3 protein is CASSSGGGMGNIQYF. In DNA form, the CDR3 reads TGTGCCAGCAGCTCAGGCGGGGGGATGGGAAACATTCAGTACTTC.

There are many counts of this clonotype. The chain is built from TRBV6-2 or TRBV6-3 and TRBJ1-5, with TRBD1 matching 7 bases. In germline, CDR1 is MNHEY, CDR2 SVGEGT. V gave up 1 base and J gave up 4 bases; unmatched junction bases: 4. The CDR3 has 15 amino acids. The CDR3 spells CASSYFSQGNQPQHF. DNA of the CDR3: TGTGCCAGCAGTTACTTTTCACAGGGGAATCAGCCCCAGCATTTT.

This clonotype was picked up many times. The chain uses TRBV5-1 and TRBJ1-2, with D possibly being TRBD1 (6 bases). Trimming took 1 base from V and 4 from J, leaving 8 bases between them. In germline, CDR1 is SGHRS, CDR2 YFSETQ. The CDR3 totals 13 residues. The chain's CDR3 is CASSLSQGYGYTF. Here the CDR3 DNA reads TGCGCCAGCAGCTTGTCACAGGGCTATGGCTACACCTTC.

This clonotype occurred many times. CDR3 DNA sequence: TGTGCCAGCAGCTTAAGCCGGGACAGGTCCCCCAATGAGCAGTTCTTC. Translated: CASSLSRDRSPNEQFF. This rearrangement joins TRBV7-9 to TRBJ2-1, with 8 bases identical to TRBD1. Germline V lookup: CDR1 SEHNR, CDR2 FQNEAQ (reference sequence). The V segment lost 2 bases and the J segment 6 bases; nucleotides outside the gene matches: 9. The CDR3 consists of 16 residues.

This clonotype has a count of ten or more. The CDR3 sequence: CASSQGPGGGYQPQHF. CDR3 DNA sequence: TGCGCCAGCAGCCAAGGCCCAGGGGGCGGTTATCAGCCCCAGCATTTT. J is TRBJ1-5 and V is TRBV4-1; 8 nucleotides line up with TRBD1. Germline V CDR1 and CDR2: MGHRA, YSYEKL. The CDR3 extends over 16 amino acids. The V gene end was trimmed by 1 base and the J gene end by 5 bases; junction bases not matched to a gene: 7.

Many counts were recorded for this clonotype. The chain combines TRBV6-2 or TRBV6-3 with TRBJ2-1; D may be TRBD2 (5 bases). The CDR3 is 15 amino acids. Trimming left V 7 bases short and J 0 bases short, with 13 bases between. CDR1 is MNHEY and CDR2 is SVGEGT in the germline V gene. As DNA, the CDR3 is TGTGCCAGCACTTTAGTAGCGAACTCCTACAATGAGCAGTTCTTC. Translation: CASTLVANSYNEQFF.

This clonotype was observed many times. V usage is TRBV20-1 and J usage is TRBJ1-1, with D tentatively TRBD1 (5 bases). The germline gives CDR1 DFQATT, CDR2 SNEGSKA (reference sequence). CDR3 length: 12 amino acids. Trimming removed 0 bases from V and 4 bases from J, with 6 bases in between. The CDR3 region is CSAREGTTEAFF. Written as DNA, the CDR3 is TGCAGTGCTAGAGAAGGGACCACTGAAGCTTTCTTT.

In its sample, this clonotype was seen many times. One junction end does not reproduce the germline sequence, and a read error may be involved. The chain employs TRBV29-1 and TRBJ2-3, with 7 bases matching TRBD1. The germline V gene encodes CDR1 SQVTM and CDR2 ANQGSEA. This CDR3 region has 9 residues. CDR3: CSVSGQSHF. The CDR3 DNA sequence: TGCAGCGTTTCGGGACAGTCCCATTTT.

Ten or more counts support this clonotype. The J gene is TRBJ1-1, the V gene TRBV25-1; D not resolved. The CDR3 spans 12 residues. CDR1 MGHDK and CDR2 SYGVNS come from the germline V gene. Between the trimmed V and J ends, which lost 3 bases and 1 base, there was a span of 3 bases. The DNA of the CDR3 is TGTGCCAGCAGTGATCCGAACACTGAAGCTTTCTTT. This translates into CASSDPNTEAFF.